Included here is one TCR beta chain sequence, with context. Its antigen is unknown. This CDR3 has 15 residues. Germline V gene lookup returns CDR1 LNHDA and CDR2 SQIVND (reference sequence). Trimming removed 5 bases from V and 1 base from J, with 14 bases in between. The data derive from a study of cytotoxic CD8 clonotypes in ibrutinib-treated CLL. About the research overall: The patients, roughly ten relapsed/refractory and around 15 treatment-naive, included approximately 18 who were IGHV unmutated.

Study-wide results and caveats: An increase in clonality occurred at ibrutinib response, followed by a return toward baseline at progression.

Repertoires were generated with immunoSEQ multiplex PCR, while TCRdb's copy carries only in-frame clones and drops some. The profile shows over 130,000 clones, 80% of them singletons. This chain joins TRBV19 and TRBJ1-1, with D perhaps matching TRBD1 (5 bases). The sequencing here drew on PBMCs, taken after 36 months of ibrutinib treatment. This clonotype was obtained from a human donor with chronic lymphocytic leukemia. The CDR3 coding sequence is TGTGCCAGTAGTCCGGACGGGGGGTGGAACACTGAAGCTTTCTTT. It yields the protein CASSPDGGWNTEAFF.